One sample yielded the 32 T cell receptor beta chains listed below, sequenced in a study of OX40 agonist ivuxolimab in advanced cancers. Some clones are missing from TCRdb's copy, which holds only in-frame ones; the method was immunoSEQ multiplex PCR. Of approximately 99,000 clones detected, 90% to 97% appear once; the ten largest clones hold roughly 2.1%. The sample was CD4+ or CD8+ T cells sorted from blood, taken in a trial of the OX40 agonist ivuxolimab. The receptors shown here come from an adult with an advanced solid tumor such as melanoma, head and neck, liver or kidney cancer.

This CDR3 is CASSLGQVNYGYTF. The CDR3 bases are TGCGCCAGCAGCTTGGGTCAGGTTAACTATGGCTACACCTTC. The V call is TRBV5-1, the J call TRBJ1-2; D is unresolved. This CDR3 has 14 residues. From germline, CDR1 is SGHRS and CDR2 YFSETQ. Trimming pared 0 bases from V and 1 base from J, leaving 7 bases between.

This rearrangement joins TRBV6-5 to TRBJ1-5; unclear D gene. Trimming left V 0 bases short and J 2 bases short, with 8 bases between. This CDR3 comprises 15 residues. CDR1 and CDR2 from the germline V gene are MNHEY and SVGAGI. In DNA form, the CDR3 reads TGTGCCAGCAGTTACTCCCGGGCCGGCAATCAGCCCCAGCATTTT. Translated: CASSYSRAGNQPQHF.

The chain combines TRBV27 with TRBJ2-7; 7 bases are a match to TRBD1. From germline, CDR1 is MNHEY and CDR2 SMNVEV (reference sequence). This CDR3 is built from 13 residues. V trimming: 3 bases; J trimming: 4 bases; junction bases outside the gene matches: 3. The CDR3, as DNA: TGTGCCAGCAGTTTTGCAGGGGGATACGAGCAGTACTTC. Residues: CASSFAGGYEQYF.

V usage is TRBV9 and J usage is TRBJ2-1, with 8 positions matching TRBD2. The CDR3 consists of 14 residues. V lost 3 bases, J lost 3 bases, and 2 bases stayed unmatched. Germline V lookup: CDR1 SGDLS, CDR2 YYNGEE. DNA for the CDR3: TGTGCCAGCAGCGCAGGGACTAGCTACAATGAGCAGTTCTTC. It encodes CASSAGTSYNEQFF.

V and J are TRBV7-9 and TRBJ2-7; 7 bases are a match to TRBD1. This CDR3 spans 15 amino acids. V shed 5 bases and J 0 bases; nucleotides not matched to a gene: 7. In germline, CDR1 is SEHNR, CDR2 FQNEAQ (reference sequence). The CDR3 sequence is CASSVPTGSSYEQYF. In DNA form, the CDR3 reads TGTGCCAGCAGCGTCCCGACAGGGAGCTCCTACGAGCAGTACTTC.

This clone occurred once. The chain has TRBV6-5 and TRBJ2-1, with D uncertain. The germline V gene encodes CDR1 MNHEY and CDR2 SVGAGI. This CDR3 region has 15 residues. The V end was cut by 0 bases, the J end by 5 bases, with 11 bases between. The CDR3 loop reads CASSYSTRVNNEQFF. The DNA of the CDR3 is TGTGCCAGCAGTTACTCGACCCGGGTTAACAATGAGCAGTTCTTC.

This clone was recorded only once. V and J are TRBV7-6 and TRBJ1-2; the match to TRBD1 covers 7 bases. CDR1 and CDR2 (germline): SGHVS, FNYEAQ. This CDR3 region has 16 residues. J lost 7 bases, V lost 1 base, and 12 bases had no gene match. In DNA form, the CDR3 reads TGTGCCAGCAGCTTAGAGGGACAGACGGATATGAGTGGCTACACCTTC. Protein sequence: CASSLEGQTDMSGYTF.

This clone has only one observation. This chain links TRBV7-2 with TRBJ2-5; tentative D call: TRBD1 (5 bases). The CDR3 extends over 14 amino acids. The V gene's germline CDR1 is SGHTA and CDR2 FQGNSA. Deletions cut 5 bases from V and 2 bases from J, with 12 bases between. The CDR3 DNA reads TGTGCCAGCAGCACCCCAGGGTGGCAAGAGACCCAGTACTTC. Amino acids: CASSTPGWQETQYF.

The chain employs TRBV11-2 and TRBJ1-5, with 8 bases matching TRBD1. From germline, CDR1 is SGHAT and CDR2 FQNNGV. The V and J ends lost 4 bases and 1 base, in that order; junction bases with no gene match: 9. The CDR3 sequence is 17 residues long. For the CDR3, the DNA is TGTGCCAGCAGCTCCGGGACAGGCTCCTTCAGCAATCAGCCCCAGCATTTT. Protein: CASSSGTGSFSNQPQHF.

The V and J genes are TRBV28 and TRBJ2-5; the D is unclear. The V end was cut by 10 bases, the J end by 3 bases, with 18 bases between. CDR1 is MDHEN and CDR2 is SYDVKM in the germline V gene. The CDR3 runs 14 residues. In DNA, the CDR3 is TGTGCCACCATAAGAAGTGACGCCAAAGAGACCCAGTACTTC. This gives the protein CATIRSDAKETQYF.

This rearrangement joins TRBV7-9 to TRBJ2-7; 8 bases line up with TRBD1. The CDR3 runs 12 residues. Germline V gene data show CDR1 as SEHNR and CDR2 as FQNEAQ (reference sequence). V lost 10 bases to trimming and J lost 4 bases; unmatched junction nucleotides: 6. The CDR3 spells CAITRGPYEQYF. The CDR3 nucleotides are TGTGCCATCACCAGGGGGCCTTACGAGCAGTACTTC.

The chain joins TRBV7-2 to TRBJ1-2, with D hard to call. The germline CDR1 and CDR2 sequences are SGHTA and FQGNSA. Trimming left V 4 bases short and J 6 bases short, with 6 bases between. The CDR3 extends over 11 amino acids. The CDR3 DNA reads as TGTGCCAGCAGCTACCCCGATGGCTACACCTTC. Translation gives CASSYPDGYTF.

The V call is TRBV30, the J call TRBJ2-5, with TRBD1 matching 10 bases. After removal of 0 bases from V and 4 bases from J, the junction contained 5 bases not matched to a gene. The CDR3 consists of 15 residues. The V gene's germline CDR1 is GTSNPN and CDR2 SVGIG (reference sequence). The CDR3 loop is CAWSVNGTGAETQYF. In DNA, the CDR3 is TGTGCCTGGAGTGTAAATGGGACAGGGGCAGAGACCCAGTACTTC.

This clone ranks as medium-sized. CDR3 sequence (DNA): TGTGCCAGCAGCCCGGGAGGGACCGGGGTTCGGGAGCAGTACTTC. Translating gives CASSPGGTGVREQYF. The chain recombines TRBV13 with TRBJ2-7; 8 bases agree with TRBD2. From germline, CDR1 is PRHDT and CDR2 FYEKMQ (reference sequence). The CDR3 sequence is 15 residues long. With V trimmed by 5 bases and J by 7 bases, 13 bases remained unmatched.

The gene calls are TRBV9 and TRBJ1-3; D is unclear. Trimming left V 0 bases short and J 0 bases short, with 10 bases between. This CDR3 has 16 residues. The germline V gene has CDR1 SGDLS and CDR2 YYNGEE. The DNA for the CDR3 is TGTGCCAGCAGCGTAGGAGTGGGGATCTCTGGAAACACCATATATTTT. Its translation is CASSVGVGISGNTIYF.

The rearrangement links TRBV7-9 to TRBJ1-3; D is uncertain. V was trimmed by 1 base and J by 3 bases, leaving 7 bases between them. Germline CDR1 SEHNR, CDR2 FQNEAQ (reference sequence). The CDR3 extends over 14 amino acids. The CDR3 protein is CASSLVGYGNTIYF. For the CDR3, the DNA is TGTGCCAGCAGCTTAGTGGGGTATGGAAACACCATATATTTT.

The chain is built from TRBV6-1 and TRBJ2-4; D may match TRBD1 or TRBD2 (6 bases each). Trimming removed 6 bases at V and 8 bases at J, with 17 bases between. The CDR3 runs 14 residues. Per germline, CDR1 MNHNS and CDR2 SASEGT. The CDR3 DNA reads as TGTGCCAGCAGGGCCGTGGGGGGCTCGGACATTCAGTACTTC. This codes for CASRAVGGSDIQYF.

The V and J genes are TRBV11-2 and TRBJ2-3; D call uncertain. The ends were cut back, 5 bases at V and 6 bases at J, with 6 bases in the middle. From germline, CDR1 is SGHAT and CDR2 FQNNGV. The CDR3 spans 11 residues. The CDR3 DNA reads TGTGCCAGCAGCCTAGGGGATACGCAGTATTTT. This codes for CASSLGDTQYF.

The CDR3 DNA follows: TGTGCCAGCAGTGTTGAAGGCTCACCACGGGCCGAGCAGTACTTC. This gives the protein CASSVEGSPRAEQYF. The chain carries TRBV2 and TRBJ2-7; D gene unclear. The V and J ends lost 4 bases and 6 bases respectively, with 19 bases between them. CDR3 length: 15 amino acids. In germline, CDR1 is SNHLY, CDR2 FYNNEI.

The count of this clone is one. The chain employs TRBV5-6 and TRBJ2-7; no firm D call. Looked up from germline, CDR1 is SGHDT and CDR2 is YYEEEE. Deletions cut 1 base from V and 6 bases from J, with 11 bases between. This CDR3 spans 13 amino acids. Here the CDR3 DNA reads TGTGCCAGCAGCTTGAACATAATTGGCGAGCAGTACTTC. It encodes CASSLNIIGEQYF.

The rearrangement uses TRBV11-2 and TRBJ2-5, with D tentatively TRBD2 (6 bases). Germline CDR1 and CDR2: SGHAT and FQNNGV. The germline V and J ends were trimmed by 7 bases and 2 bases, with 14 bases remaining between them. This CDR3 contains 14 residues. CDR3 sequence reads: CASNGLPTQETQYF. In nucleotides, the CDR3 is TGTGCCAGCAACGGACTACCGACACAAGAGACCCAGTACTTC. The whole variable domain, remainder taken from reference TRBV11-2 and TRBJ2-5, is EAGVAQSPRYKIIEKRQSVAFWCNPISGHATLYWYQQILGQGPKLLIQFQNNGVVDDSQLPKDRFSAERLKGVDSTLKIQPAKLEDSAVYLCASNGLPTQETQYFGPGTRLLVL.

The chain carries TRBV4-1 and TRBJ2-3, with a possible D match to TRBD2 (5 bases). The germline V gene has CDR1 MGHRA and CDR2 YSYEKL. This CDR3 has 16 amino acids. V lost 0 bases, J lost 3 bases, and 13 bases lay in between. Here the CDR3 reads CASSQEPGSGTDTQYF. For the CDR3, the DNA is TGCGCCAGCAGCCAAGAGCCGGGGAGTGGTACAGATACGCAGTATTTT.

The chain's CDR3 is CASSLVLGYQETQYF. The CDR3 bases are TGTGCCAGCAGCTTAGTGTTAGGGTACCAAGAGACCCAGTACTTC. V gene TRBV7-9 combines with J gene TRBJ2-5; D unresolved. The V gene's germline CDR1 is SEHNR and CDR2 FQNEAQ (reference sequence). This CDR3 region has 15 residues. V was pared by 1 base and J by 0 bases, with 9 bases between.

CDR3 region: CASSQAQGPPNYEQYF. The DNA for the CDR3 is TGTGCCAGCAGCCAAGCACAGGGACCCCCCAACTACGAGCAGTACTTC. The chain uses TRBV4-2 and TRBJ2-7; a possible D gene is TRBD1 (6 bases). The CDR3 totals 16 residues. Germline CDR1 LGHNA, CDR2 YNFKEQ. V gave up 1 base and J gave up 3 bases, with 16 bases separating them.

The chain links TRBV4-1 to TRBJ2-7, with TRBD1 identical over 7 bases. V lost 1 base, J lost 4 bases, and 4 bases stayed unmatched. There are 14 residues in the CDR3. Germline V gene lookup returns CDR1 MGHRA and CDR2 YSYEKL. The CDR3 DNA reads TGCGCCAGCAGCCAAGTCACAGGGGAATACGAGCAGTACTTC. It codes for CASSQVTGEYEQYF.

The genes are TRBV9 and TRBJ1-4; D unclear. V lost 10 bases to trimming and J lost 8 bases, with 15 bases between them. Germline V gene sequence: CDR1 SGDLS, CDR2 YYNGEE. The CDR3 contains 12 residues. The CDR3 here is CADVGDREKLFF. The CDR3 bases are TGTGCCGACGTCGGGGATAGGGAAAAACTGTTTTTT.

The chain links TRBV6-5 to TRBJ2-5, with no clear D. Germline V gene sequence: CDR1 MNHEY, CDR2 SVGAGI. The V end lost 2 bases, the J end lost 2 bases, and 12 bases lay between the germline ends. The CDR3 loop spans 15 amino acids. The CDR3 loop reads CASSYTLAKQETQYF. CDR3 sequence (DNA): TGTGCCAGCAGTTACACTCTGGCGAAGCAAGAGACCCAGTACTTC.

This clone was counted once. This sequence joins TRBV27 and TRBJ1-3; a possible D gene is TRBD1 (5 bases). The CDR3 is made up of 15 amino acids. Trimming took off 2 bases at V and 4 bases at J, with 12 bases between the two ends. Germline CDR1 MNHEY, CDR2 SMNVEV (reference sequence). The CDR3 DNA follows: TGTGCCAGCAGTTTAGTCGGGGGAGAAGGAAACACCATATATTTT. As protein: CASSLVGGEGNTIYF.

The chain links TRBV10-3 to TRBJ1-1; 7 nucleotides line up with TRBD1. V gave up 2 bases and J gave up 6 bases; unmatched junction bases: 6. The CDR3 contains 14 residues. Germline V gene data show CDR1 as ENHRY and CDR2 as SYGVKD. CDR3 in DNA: TGTGCCATCAGTGAGGAGAGGGGGCCTCCTGAAGCTTTCTTT. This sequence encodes CAISEERGPPEAFF.

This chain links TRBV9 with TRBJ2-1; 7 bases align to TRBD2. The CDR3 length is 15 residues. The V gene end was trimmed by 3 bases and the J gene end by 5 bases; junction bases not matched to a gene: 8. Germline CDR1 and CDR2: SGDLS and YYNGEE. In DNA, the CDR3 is TGTGCCAGCAGCGCCGGGGGGTCCGGTAACAATGAGCAGTTCTTC. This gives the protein CASSAGGSGNNEQFF.

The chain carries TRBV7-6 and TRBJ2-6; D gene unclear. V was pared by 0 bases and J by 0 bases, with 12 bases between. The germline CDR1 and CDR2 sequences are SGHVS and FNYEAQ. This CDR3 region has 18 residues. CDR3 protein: CASSLAGDLPSGANVLTF. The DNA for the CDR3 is TGTGCCAGCAGCTTAGCGGGCGACTTGCCCTCTGGGGCCAACGTCCTGACTTTC.

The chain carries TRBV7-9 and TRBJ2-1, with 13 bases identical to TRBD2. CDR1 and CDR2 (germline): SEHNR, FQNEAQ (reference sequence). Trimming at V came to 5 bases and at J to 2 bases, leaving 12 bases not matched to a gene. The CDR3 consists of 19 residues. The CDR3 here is CASSPRTSGSGEAYNEQFF. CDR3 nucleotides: TGTGCCAGCAGCCCCAGGACTAGCGGGAGCGGAGAAGCCTACAATGAGCAGTTCTTC.